The 3 T cell receptor beta chains reported below all come from one sample, sequenced in a study of shared clonotypes between healthy human individuals. Generated by immunoSEQ multiplex PCR, the TCRdb table keeps only in-frame clones and is missing some. The repertoire holds about 2 million clones, 85% to 95% seen once, with 0.13% in the top ten. The specimen was naive CD4+ T cells sorted from blood. Subset here: CD45RA+ positively selected. The receptors originated from a man aged 18 to 29 in good health.

Worth noting for this clone: Other DNA sequences in this specimen translate into the identical CDR3. V usage is TRBV6-5 and J usage is TRBJ1-1; D might be TRBD1 (5 bases). Trimming removed 8 bases from V and 1 base from J, with 11 bases in between. Germline V gene sequence: CDR1 MNHEY, CDR2 SVGAGI. The CDR3 is 13 residues long. The CDR3 here is CASGRGRNTEAFF. In DNA form, the CDR3 reads TGTGCCAGCGGTAGGGGCCGGAACACTGAAGCTTTCTTT.

The chain carries TRBV5-1 and TRBJ2-7; 10 bases are shared with TRBD2. J gave up 0 bases and V 4 bases, and 10 bases lay outside the gene matches. The CDR3 has 17 residues. CDR1 is SGHRS, CDR2 YFSETQ, per germline. The CDR3: CASSGGASGGVSYEQYF. Written as DNA, the CDR3 is TGCGCCAGCAGCGGCGGGGCTAGCGGGGGTGTCTCCTACGAGCAGTACTTC. Together with reference TRBV5-1 and TRBJ2-7, the CDR3 gives the full variable domain: KAGVTQTPRYLIKTRGQQVTLSCSPISGHRSVSWYQQTPGQGLQFLFEYFSETQRNKGNFPGRFSGRQFSNSRSEMNVSTLELGDSALYLCASSGGASGGVSYEQYFGPGTRLTVT.

The chain links TRBV18 to TRBJ2-7; 16 nucleotides line up with TRBD2. The germline gives CDR1 KGHSH, CDR2 LQKENI. J was trimmed by 4 bases and V by 3 bases; bases with no gene match: 12. The CDR3 is made up of 19 amino acids. In DNA form, the CDR3 reads TGTGCCAGCTCACCCGCCATGGGACTAGCGGGAGGGCCCGGGTACGAGCAGTACTTC. It encodes CASSPAMGLAGGPGYEQYF.